Presented here are 21 T cell receptor beta chains from one specimen sequenced in a study of blood T cell repertoires in COVID-19. Sequencing used immunoSEQ multiplex PCR; TCRdb keeps in-frame clones, though not all of them. The sample has roughly 280,000 clones; about 88% are singletons. Material: peripheral blood. Every receptor here comes from a man younger than 40 with active or convalescent COVID-19.

This rearrangement joins TRBV24-1 to TRBJ2-1; 9 bases fit TRBD2. V was clipped by 2 bases and J by 4 bases; unmatched bases: 5. The CDR3 spans 16 residues. Germline assignment: CDR1 KGHDR and CDR2 SFDVKD. CDR3 coding DNA: TGTGCCACCAGTGATTCGATAGCGGGGGCTTACAATGAGCAGTTCTTC. It codes for CATSDSIAGAYNEQFF.

This chain uses TRBV24-1 with TRBJ2-1, with 10 nucleotides matching TRBD2. V lost 3 bases and J lost 8; bases outside the gene matches: 6. Germline V lookup: CDR1 KGHDR, CDR2 SFDVKD. CDR3 length equals 15 residues. CDR3 in amino acids: CATSDPGTSVDEQFF. CDR3 nucleotides: TGTGCCACCAGTGATCCCGGGACTAGCGTCGATGAGCAGTTCTTC.

The V gene is TRBV5-1, the J gene TRBJ1-3; D unclear. The CDR3 is made up of 14 amino acids. V was clipped by 3 bases and J by 2 bases, with 9 bases between them. Germline V CDR1 and CDR2: SGHRS, YFSETQ. The CDR3 bases are TGCGCCAGCAGCTCCGCAACTGCTGGAAACACCATATATTTT. Amino acids: CASSSATAGNTIYF.

J is TRBJ2-7 and V is TRBV18; TRBD1 matches at 12 bases. The length of the CDR3 is 14 residues. Germline V gene data show CDR1 as KGHSH and CDR2 as LQKENI. V was pared by 5 bases and J by 4 bases, with 3 bases of the junction left unmatched. CDR3 amino acids: CASSGTGGFYEQYF. CDR3 DNA sequence: TGTGCCAGCTCAGGGACAGGGGGCTTTTACGAGCAGTACTTC.

The chain is built from TRBV6-2 or TRBV6-3 and TRBJ2-3; 8 bases match TRBD1. The V gene end was trimmed by 2 bases and the J gene end by 1 base; junction bases not matched to a gene: 14. The germline CDR1 and CDR2 sequences are MNHEY and SVGEGT. The CDR3 sequence is 19 residues long. The CDR3 loop reads CASSYESGGPSVGTDTQYF. CDR3 sequence (DNA): TGTGCCAGCAGTTACGAATCAGGGGGCCCCAGTGTAGGCACAGATACGCAGTATTTT.

This chain uses TRBV6-1 with TRBJ1-2; TRBD1 agrees at 9 bases. The CDR3 contains 16 residues. CDR1 and CDR2 (germline): MNHNS, SASEGT. The trim removed 2 bases at V and 7 bases at J, leaving 11 bases unmatched. CDR3: CASSELWDRAVSGYTF. DNA of the CDR3: TGTGCCAGCAGTGAACTATGGGACAGGGCTGTCTCTGGCTACACCTTC.

This chain uses TRBV7-9 with TRBJ2-3, with TRBD2 matching 10 bases. The germline gives CDR1 SEHNR, CDR2 FQNEAQ (reference sequence). After removal of 3 bases from V and 1 base from J, the junction contained 10 bases not matched to a gene. CDR3 length equals 18 residues. The DNA of the CDR3 is TGTGCCAGCAGCTTTCCTAGCGGGGGAATCACCCGCACAGATACGCAGTATTTT. Protein product: CASSFPSGGITRTDTQYF.

This chain's CDR3 is CATLKGAGSPLHF. CDR3 in DNA: TGTGCCACCCTAAAGGGGGCTGGTTCACCCCTCCACTTT. This sequence joins TRBV6-5 and TRBJ1-6, with 7 bases lining up with TRBD1. V lost 10 bases and J lost 9; bases outside the gene matches: 9. Germline V gene lookup returns CDR1 MNHEY and CDR2 SVGAGI. This CDR3 is 13 amino acids long.

This clone was recorded once. The rearrangement uses TRBV29-1 and TRBJ2-7; TRBD1 matches at 9 bases. CDR1 and CDR2 from the germline V gene are SQVTM and ANQGSEA. The CDR3 is 12 amino acids. With V trimmed by 6 bases and J by 5 bases, 5 bases remained unmatched. CDR3 loop: CSVQGAGHEQYF. CDR3 DNA sequence: TGCAGCGTACAGGGGGCTGGACACGAGCAGTACTTC.

The genes are TRBV5-1 and TRBJ2-1; 8 bases line up with TRBD1. CDR1 and CDR2 from the germline V gene are SGHRS and YFSETQ. V dropped 1 base and J dropped 2; count of bases not matched to a gene: 17. This CDR3 spans 20 amino acids. CDR3 bases: TGCGCCAGCAGCTTGTGGGGGGTAGACAGGGGCCCAAGCACCTACAATGAGCAGTTCTTC. Its translation is CASSLWGVDRGPSTYNEQFF.

J is TRBJ2-1 and V is TRBV5-1; TRBD2 matches at 9 bases. With 0 bases clipped from V and 9 bases from J, the junction kept 7 bases outside the gene matches. CDR3 length: 15 amino acids. Germline assignment: CDR1 SGHRS and CDR2 YFSETQ. CDR3: CASSLGGLASSEQFF. CDR3 DNA: TGCGCCAGCAGCTTGGGGGGACTAGCTAGTAGTGAGCAGTTCTTC.

J is TRBJ2-1 and V is TRBV6-5, with unresolved D. The V end lost 0 bases, the J end lost 6 bases, and 15 bases lay between the germline ends. Germline V gene sequence: CDR1 MNHEY, CDR2 SVGAGI. CDR3 length: 16 amino acids. CDR3 DNA sequence: TGTGCCAGCAGTTACTCGTATCAAACTCTCCGCAATGAGCAGTTCTTC. Its protein is CASSYSYQTLRNEQFF.

The chain is built from TRBV15 and TRBJ1-4; 7 nucleotides align to TRBD1. Germline V gives CDR1 LNHNV, CDR2 YYDKDF (reference sequence). Unmatched junction bases numbered 4, after V lost 2 bases and J lost 7 bases. The CDR3 runs 14 residues. In DNA, the CDR3 is TGTGCCACCAGCAGATCAGGGGGGAGTGAAAAACTGTTTTTT. It translates to CATSRSGGSEKLFF.

The V and J genes are TRBV4-1 and TRBJ2-1, with TRBD1 matching 9 bases. Germline trimming cut 5 bases from V and 10 bases from J; bases unmatched to any gene: 12. Germline loops: CDR1 MGHRA, CDR2 YSYEKL. This CDR3 is built from 15 residues. The CDR3 DNA follows: TGCGCCAGCAGCTTCGGCCCAGGGACAGGGAGAGAGCAGTTCTTC. This gives the protein CASSFGPGTGREQFF.

The chain couples TRBV30 to TRBJ1-1, with TRBD1 as a possible D gene (6 bases). This CDR3 comprises 13 residues. V was shortened by 5 bases and J by 6 bases, with 16 bases between the two germline ends. Germline assignment: CDR1 GTSNPN and CDR2 SVGIG (reference sequence). CDR3 region: CAWCRFEGAEAFF. CDR3 nucleotide sequence: TGTGCCTGGTGTCGATTTGAGGGGGCTGAAGCTTTCTTT.

In its sample, this clone was seen a few times. The V gene is TRBV19, the J gene TRBJ1-5; TRBD1 matches 11 bases. J was trimmed by 5 bases and V by 6 bases; bases with no gene match: 6. Germline loops: CDR1 LNHDA, CDR2 SQIVND (reference sequence). The CDR3 extends over 15 amino acids. CDR3 in DNA: TGTGCCAGTAGGGGGACAGGGGGTAATTATCAGCCCCAGCATTTT. Amino acid sequence: CASRGTGGNYQPQHF.

The chain joins TRBV9 to TRBJ1-1; D gene unclear. The V end lost 3 bases, the J end lost 11 bases, and 23 bases lay between the germline ends. The length of the CDR3 is 15 residues. Per germline, CDR1 SGDLS and CDR2 YYNGEE. This CDR3 is CASSERDPRDSLAFF. Here the CDR3 DNA reads TGTGCCAGCAGCGAGAGGGATCCTCGAGACTCGCTTGCTTTCTTT.

The V and J genes are TRBV5-6 and TRBJ2-5; TRBD2 matches at 14 bases. The CDR3 contains 19 residues. Losses at the gene ends were 1 base for V and 6 bases for J; bases not matched to a gene: 14. The V gene's germline CDR1 is SGHDT and CDR2 YYEEEE. CDR3 coding DNA: TGTGCCAGCAGCTTGCTGACTAGCGGGGGGGGCCAATTCCTAAAGACCCAGTACTTC. Translation gives CASSLLTSGGGQFLKTQYF.

The chain combines TRBV11-2 with TRBJ2-7; 12 positions match TRBD1. V was pared by 0 bases and J by 5 bases, with 2 bases of the junction left unmatched. The CDR3 extends over 15 amino acids. Germline V gene sequence: CDR1 SGHAT, CDR2 FQNNGV. The CDR3 is CASSLDRDRGHEQYF. CDR3 nucleotides: TGTGCCAGCAGCTTAGATCGGGACAGGGGGCACGAGCAGTACTTC. Full variable domain (remainder filled in from reference TRBV11-2 and TRBJ2-7): EAGVAQSPRYKIIEKRQSVAFWCNPISGHATLYWYQQILGQGPKLLIQFQNNGVVDDSQLPKDRFSAERLKGVDSTLKIQPAKLEDSAVYLCASSLDRDRGHEQYFGPGTRLTVT.

The sample holds one count of this clone. J is TRBJ1-2 and V is TRBV19, with 10 positions matching TRBD1. The CDR3 totals 14 residues. The J segment lost 7 bases and the V segment lost 3 bases, leaving 5 bases of the junction unmatched. Germline lookup yields CDR1 LNHDA and CDR2 SQIVND (reference sequence). The CDR3 region has the DNA TGTGCCAGTAGTATGACAGGGGGCGCATTTGGCTACACCTTC. The encoded protein is CASSMTGGAFGYTF.

This chain uses TRBV7-6 with TRBJ2-7; 7 bases fit TRBD1. The CDR3 spans 13 residues. The trim removed 5 bases at V and 7 bases at J, leaving 8 bases unmatched. The germline CDR1 and CDR2 sequences are SGHVS and FNYEAQ. This chain's CDR3 is CASSQTGAGEQYF. The CDR3 bases are TGTGCCAGCAGCCAAACAGGGGCAGGTGAGCAGTACTTC.